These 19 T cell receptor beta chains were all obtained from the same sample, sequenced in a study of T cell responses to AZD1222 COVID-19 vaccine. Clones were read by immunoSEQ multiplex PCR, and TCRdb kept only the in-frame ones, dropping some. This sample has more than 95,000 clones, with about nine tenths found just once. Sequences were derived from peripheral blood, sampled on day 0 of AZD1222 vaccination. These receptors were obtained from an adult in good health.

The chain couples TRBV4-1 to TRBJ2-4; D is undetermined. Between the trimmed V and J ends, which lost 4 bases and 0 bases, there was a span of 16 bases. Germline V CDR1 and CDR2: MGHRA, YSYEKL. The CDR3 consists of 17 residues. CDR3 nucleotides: TGCGCCAGCAGCCGAACTCTCCTGACAAAAGCCAAAAACATTCAGTACTTC. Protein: CASSRTLLTKAKNIQYF.

CDR3 in DNA: TGTGCCAGCCGAAACGGTACAGTCACAGATACGCAGTATTTT. This sequence encodes CASRNGTVTDTQYF. This chain links TRBV18 with TRBJ2-3; D remains unclear. The CDR3 covers 14 residues. With 8 bases removed from V and 2 bases from J, the gap between germline ends came to 14 bases. The germline gives CDR1 KGHSH, CDR2 LQKENI.

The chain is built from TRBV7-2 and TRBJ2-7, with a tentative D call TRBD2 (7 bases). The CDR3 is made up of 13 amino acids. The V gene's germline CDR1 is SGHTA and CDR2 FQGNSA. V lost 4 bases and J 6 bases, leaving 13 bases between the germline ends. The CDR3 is CASSWGGLLEQYF. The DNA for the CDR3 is TGTGCCAGCAGCTGGGGGGGCCTCCTCGAGCAGTACTTC. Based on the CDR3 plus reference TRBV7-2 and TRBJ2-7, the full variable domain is GAGVSQSPSNKVTEKGKDVELRCDPISGHTALYWYRQSLGQGLEFLIYFQGNSAPDKSGLPSDRFSAERTGGSVSTLTIQRTQQEDSAVYLCASSWGGLLEQYFGPGTRLTVT.

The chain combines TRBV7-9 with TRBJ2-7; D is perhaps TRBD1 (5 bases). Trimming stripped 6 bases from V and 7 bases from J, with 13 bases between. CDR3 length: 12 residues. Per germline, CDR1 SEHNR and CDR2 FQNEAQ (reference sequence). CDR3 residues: CASSFQGVEQYF. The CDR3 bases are TGTGCCAGCAGTTTTCAGGGTGTTGAGCAGTACTTC.

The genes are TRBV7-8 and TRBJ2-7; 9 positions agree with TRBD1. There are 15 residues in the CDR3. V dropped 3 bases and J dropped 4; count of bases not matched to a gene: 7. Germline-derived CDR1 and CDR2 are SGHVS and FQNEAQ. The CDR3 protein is CASSFTLGQGYEQYF. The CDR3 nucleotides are TGTGCCAGCAGCTTCACTTTGGGACAGGGTTACGAGCAGTACTTC.

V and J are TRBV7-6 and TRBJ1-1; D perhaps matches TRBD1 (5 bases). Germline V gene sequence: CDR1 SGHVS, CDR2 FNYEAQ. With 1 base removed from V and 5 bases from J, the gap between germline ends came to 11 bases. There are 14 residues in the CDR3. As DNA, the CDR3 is TGTGCCAGCAGCTTAGGGGCCGGGGGGACTGAAGCTTTCTTT. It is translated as CASSLGAGGTEAFF.

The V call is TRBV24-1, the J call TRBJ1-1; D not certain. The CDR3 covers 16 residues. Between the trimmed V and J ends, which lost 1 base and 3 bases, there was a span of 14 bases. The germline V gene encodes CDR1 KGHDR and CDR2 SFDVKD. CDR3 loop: CATSDFRAERDTEAFF. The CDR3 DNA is TGTGCCACCAGTGATTTTAGGGCGGAGAGGGACACTGAAGCTTTCTTT.

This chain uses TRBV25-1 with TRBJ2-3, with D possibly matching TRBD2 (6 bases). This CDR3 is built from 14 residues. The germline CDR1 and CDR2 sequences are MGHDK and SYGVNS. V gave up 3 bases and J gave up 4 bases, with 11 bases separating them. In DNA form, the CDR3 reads TGTGCCAGCAGTGACTGGGCGGGGTCAGATACGCAGTATTTT. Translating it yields CASSDWAGSDTQYF.

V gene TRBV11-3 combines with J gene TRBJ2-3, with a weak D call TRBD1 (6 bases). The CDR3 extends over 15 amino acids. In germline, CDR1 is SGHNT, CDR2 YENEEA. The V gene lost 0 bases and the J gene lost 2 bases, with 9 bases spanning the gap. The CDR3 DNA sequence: TGTGCCAGCAGCTTAGAGGGGGACACCACAGATACGCAGTATTTT. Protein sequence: CASSLEGDTTDTQYF.

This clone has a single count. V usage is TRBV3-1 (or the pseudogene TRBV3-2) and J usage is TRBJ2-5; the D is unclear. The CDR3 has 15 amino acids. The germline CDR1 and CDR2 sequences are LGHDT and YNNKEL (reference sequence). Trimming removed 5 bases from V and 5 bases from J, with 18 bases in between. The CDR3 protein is CASSNRSPVPETQYF. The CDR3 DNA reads TGTGCCAGCAGCAACCGAAGTCCAGTGCCGGAGACCCAGTACTTC.

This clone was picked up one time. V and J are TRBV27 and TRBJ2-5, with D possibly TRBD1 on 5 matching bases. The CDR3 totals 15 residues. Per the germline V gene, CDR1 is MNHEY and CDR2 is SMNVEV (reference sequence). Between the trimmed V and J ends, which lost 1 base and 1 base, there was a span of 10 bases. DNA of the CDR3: TGTGCCAGCAGTTTATTTGCAGGGATCCAAGAGACCCAGTACTTC. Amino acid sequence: CASSLFAGIQETQYF.

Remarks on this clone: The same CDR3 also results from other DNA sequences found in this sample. The chain's CDR3 is CASSIGGLNQPQHF. CDR3 in DNA: TGTGCCAGTAGTATAGGGGGGTTGAATCAGCCCCAGCATTTT. This sequence joins TRBV19 and TRBJ1-5, with TRBD1 as a possible D gene (5 bases). CDR3 size: 14 residues. Germline V lookup: CDR1 LNHDA, CDR2 SQIVND (reference sequence). V gave up 1 base and J gave up 4 bases, with 8 bases separating them. The variable domain in full, completed from reference TRBV19 and TRBJ1-5, reads DGGITQSPKYLFRKEGQNVTLSCEQNLNHDAMYWYRQDPGQGLRLIYYSQIVNDFQKGDIAEGYSVSREKKESFPLTVTSAQKNPTAFYLCASSIGGLNQPQHFGDGTRLSIL.

The CDR3 DNA is TGTGCCAGCAGCAGCAAGCCGGGACTCCAAGAGACCCAGTACTTC. It codes for CASSSKPGLQETQYF. The genes are TRBV11-2 and TRBJ2-5; a possible D gene is TRBD2 (6 bases). The germline V and J ends were trimmed by 5 bases and 1 base, with 14 bases remaining between them. The CDR3 spans 15 residues. From germline, CDR1 is SGHAT and CDR2 FQNNGV.

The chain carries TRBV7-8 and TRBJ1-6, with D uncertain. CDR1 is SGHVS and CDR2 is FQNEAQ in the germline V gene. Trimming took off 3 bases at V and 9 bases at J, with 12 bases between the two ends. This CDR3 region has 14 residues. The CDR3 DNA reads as TGTGCCAGCAGCTTCTTGCAGGAATCTTCACCCCTCCACTTT. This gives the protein CASSFLQESSPLHF.

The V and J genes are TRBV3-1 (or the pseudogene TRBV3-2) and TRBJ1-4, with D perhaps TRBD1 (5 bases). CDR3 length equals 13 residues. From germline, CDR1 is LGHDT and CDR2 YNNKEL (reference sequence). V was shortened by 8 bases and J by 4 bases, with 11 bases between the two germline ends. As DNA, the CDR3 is TGTGCCAGCGGGACGGTTGGTAATGAAAAACTGTTTTTT. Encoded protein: CASGTVGNEKLFF.

CDR3 in amino acids: CASSRGGSEQYF. The CDR3 DNA sequence: TGTGCCAGTAGTAGGGGAGGTTCCGAGCAGTACTTC. The chain couples TRBV19 to TRBJ2-7; perhaps TRBD2 as D (6 bases). Between the trimmed V and J ends, which lost 4 bases and 6 bases, there was a span of 10 bases. This CDR3 is built from 12 residues. The germline CDR1 and CDR2 sequences are LNHDA and SQIVND (reference sequence).

In DNA form, the CDR3 reads TGTGCCAGCAGCCAAGTGTTCCGGGCTACAGGGGGCCACGAGCAGTACTTC. Translating it yields CASSQVFRATGGHEQYF. This chain connects TRBV3-1 (or the pseudogene TRBV3-2) to TRBJ2-7, with 9 positions matching TRBD1. There are 17 residues in the CDR3. V shed 1 base and J 5 bases; nucleotides not matched to a gene: 12. Germline CDR1 LGHDT, CDR2 YNNKEL (reference sequence).

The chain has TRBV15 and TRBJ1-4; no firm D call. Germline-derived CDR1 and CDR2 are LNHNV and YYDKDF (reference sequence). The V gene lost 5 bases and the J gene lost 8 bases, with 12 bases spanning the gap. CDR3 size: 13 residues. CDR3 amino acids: CATSARVGEKLFF. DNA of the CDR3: TGTGCCACCAGCGCCCGGGTAGGCGAAAAACTGTTTTTT.

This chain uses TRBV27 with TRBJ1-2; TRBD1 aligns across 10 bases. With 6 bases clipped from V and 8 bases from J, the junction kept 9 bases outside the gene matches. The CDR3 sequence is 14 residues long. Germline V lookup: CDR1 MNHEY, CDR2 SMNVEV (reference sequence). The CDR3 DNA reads TGTGCCAGCAGAGACAGGACAGGGGGTGACGGCTACACCTTC. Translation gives CASRDRTGGDGYTF.